This TCR beta chain came from a study of T cells in Graves' hyperthyroidism and ophthalmopathy. If no ophthalmopathy progression occurred within 18 months, Graves' hyperthyroidism was stable. Germline V gene lookup returns CDR1 ENHRY and CDR2 SYGVKD. Trimming removed 8 bases at V and 2 bases at J, with 21 bases between. This CDR3 spans 17 amino acids. The CDR3 regions of TCR beta were amplified from RNA transcripts. The HTBI set primed first-round TCR CDR3 RT-PCR. One entry per CDR3 protein, called by TCRdb with MiXCR from the multiplex PCR reads. This sample carries about 95,000 distinct CDR3 sequences, 35% to 45% of them seen once, and the ten largest clones take roughly a tenth. This clonotype has ten or more counts. Its cognate antigen is unknown. Study results and caveats: Most expanded thyroid clonotypes above 0.001 also appeared in blood.

The sequence derives from a woman in her 30s with Graves' hyperthyroidism. The specimen was peripheral blood or thyroid tissue (not recorded which). The chain employs TRBV10-3 and TRBJ2-2, with TRBD1 as a possible D gene (5 bases). The CDR3 sequence: CAILQPDRGPNTGELFF. The CDR3, as DNA: TGTGCCATCCTACAACCCGATAGGGGCCCTAACACCGGGGAGCTGTTTTTT.